Here is one T cell receptor beta chain with its context. What it binds is unknown. This CDR3 has 14 amino acids. Unmatched junction bases numbered 8, after V lost 5 bases and J lost 2 bases. Germline V lookup: CDR1 GTSNPN, CDR2 SVGIG (reference sequence). The PCR used 60 Vbeta and 13 Jbeta primers. Libraries were prepared by immunoSEQ multiplex PCR; TCRdb keeps only in-frame clonotypes and omits some of them. The data contain around 130,000 clones, about 70% of them seen just once; the ten biggest clones take up around 2.1%. This specimen comes from a study of cytomegalovirus exposure and HLA in healthy donors. General study findings and limits: Altogether, 150 to 200 TCR beta chains were recorded as cytomegalovirus-associated.

The receptor was derived from a woman between 35 and 50 years old in good health and CMV-seropositive. The genes are TRBV30 and TRBJ2-7; TRBD1 matches at 8 bases. The sequenced material came from PBMCs. CDR3 coding DNA: TGTGCCTGGTTTAAGGACAGGGATCCCTACGAGCAGTACTTC. Its protein product is CAWFKDRDPYEQYF.